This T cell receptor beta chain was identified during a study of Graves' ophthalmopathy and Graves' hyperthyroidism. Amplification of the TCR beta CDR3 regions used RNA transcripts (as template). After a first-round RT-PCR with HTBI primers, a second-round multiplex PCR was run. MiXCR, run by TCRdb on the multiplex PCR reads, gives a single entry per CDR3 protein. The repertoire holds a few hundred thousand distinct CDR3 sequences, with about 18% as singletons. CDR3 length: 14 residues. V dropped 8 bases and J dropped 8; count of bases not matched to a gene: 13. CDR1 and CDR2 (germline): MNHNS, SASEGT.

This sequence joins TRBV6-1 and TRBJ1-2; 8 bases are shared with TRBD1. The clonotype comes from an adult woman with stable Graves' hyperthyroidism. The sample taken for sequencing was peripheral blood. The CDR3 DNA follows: TGTGCCAGCGGAAAACTTCAGGGGGCTGGGGGCTACACCTTC. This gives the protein CASGKLQGAGGYTF.